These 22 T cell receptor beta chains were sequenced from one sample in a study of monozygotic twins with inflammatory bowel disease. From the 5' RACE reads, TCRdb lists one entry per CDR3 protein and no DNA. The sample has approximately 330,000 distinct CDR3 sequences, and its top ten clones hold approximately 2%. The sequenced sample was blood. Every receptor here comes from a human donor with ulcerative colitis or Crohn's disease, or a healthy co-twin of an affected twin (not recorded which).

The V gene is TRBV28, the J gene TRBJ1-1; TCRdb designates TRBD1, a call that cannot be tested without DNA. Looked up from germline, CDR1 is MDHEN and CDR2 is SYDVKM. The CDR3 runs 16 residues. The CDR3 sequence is CASSDAGQGARTEAFF.

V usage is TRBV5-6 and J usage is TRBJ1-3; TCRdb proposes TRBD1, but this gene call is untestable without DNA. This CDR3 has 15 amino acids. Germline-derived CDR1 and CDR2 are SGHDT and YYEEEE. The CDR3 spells CASSYGTGSGNTIYF. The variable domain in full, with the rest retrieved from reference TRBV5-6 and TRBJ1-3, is DAGVTQSPTHLIKTRGQQVTLRCSPKSGHDTVSWYQQALGQGPQFIFQYYEEEERQRGNFPDRFSGHQFPNYSSELNVNALLLGDSALYLCASSYGTGSGNTIYFGEGSWLTVV.

Here the CDR3 reads CASSLFAGERGNEQFF. The gene calls are TRBV7-9 and TRBJ2-1; there is no DNA to check the TCRdb D call of TRBD2. This CDR3 has 16 residues. The germline V gene encodes CDR1 SEHNR and CDR2 FQNEAQ (reference sequence).

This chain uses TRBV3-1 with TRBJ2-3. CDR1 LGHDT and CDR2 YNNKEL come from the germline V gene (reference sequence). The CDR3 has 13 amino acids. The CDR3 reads CASSRRSTDTQYF.

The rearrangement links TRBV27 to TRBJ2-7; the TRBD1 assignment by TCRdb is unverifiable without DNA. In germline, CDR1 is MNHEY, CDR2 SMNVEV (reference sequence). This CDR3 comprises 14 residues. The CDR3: CASIRQGFPNEQYF.

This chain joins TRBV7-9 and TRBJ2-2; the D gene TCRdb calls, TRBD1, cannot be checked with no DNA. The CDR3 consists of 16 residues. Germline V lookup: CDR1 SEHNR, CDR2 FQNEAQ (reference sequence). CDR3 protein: CASSYPRDSNTGELFF.

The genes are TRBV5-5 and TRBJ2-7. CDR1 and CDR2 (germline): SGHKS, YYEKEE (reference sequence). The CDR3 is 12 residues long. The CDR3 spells CASSLAADEQYF.

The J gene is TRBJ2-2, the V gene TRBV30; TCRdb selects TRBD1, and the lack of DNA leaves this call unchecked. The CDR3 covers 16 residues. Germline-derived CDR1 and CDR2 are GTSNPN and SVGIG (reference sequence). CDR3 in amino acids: CAWIPDRGKSTGELFF.

The CDR3 protein is CASSQAGAANTGELFF. This chain connects TRBV4-1 to TRBJ2-2; the TCRdb call, TRBD1, lacks DNA for checking. Germline V CDR1 and CDR2: MGHRA, YSYEKL. The length of the CDR3 is 16 residues.

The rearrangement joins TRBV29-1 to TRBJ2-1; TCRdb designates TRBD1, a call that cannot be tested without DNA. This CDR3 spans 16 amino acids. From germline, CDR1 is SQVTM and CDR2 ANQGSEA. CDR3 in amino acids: CSVEDEGATSYNEQFF.

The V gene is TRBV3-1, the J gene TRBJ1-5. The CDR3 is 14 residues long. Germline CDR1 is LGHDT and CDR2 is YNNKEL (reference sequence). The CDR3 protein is CASSQDTQNQPQHF.

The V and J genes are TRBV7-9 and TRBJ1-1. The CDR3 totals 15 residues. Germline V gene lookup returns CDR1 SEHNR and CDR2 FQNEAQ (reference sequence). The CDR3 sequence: CASSLKGFEETEAFF. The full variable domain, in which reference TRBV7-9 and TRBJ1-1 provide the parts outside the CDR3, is DTGVSQNPRHKITKRGQNVTFRCDPISEHNRLYWYRQTLGQGPEFLTYFQNEAQLEKSRLLSDRFSAERPKGSFSTLEIQRTEQGDSAMYLCASSLKGFEETEAFFGQGTRLTVV.

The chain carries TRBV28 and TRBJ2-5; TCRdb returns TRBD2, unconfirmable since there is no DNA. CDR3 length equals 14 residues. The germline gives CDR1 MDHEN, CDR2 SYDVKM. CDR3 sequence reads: CASRLGGSKETQYF.

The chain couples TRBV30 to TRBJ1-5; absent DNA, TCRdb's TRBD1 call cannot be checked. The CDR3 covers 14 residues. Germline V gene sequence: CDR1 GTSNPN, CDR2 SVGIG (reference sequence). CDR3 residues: CAWSVRQGGQPQHF.

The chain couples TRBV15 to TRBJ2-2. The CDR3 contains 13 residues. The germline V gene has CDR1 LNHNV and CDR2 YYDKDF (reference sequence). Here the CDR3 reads CATSRDLSGELFF.

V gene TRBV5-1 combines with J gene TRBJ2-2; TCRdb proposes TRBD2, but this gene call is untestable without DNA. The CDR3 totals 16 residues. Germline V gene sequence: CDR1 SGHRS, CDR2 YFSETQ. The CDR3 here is CASSWELASNTGELFF.

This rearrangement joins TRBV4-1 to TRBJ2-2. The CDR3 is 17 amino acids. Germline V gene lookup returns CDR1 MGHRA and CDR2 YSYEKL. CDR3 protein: CASSQESSPSGTGELFF.

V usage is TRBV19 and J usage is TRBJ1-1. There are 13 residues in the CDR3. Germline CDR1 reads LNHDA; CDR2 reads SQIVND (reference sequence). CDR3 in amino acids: CASSIIVNTEAFF.

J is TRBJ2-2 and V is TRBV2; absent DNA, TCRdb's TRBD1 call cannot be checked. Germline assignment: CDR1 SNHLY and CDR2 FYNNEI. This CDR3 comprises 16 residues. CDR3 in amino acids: CASSKTQGSVAGELFF.

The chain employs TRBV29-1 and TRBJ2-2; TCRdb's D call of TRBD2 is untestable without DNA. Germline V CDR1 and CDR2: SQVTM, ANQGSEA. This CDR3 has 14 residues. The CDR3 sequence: CSVRTSGSYGELFF.

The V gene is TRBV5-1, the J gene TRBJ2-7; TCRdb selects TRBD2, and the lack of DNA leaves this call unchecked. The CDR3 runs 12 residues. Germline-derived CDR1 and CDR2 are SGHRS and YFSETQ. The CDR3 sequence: CASSVRSGEQYF.

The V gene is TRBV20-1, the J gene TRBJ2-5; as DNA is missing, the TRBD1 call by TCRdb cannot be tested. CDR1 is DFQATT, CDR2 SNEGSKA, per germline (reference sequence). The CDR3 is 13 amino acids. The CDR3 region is CSPLGGGQETQYF.